This paragraph covers one T cell receptor beta chain sequence. The sample is drawn from a study of blood T cells in healthy people across ages. With a J-beta primer mix and a sample-barcoded 5' primer, a second PCR ran 7 to 11 cycles. Using its own MiXCR run on the 5' RACE reads, TCRdb lists one record per CDR3 protein. The table records around 1,500,000 distinct CDR3 sequences, 25% to 30% of them present only once. V dropped 6 bases and J dropped 4; count of bases not matched to a gene: 9. The CDR3 spans 15 residues. This TCR derives from a woman in her thirties in good health. Specimen: blood. The rearrangement links TRBV12-3 or TRBV12-4 to TRBJ2-7; 10 bases are a match to TRBD1. CDR3 amino acids: CASRPTGTGEYEQYF. The CDR3 region has the DNA TGTGCCAGCAGGCCTACCGGGACAGGGGAGTACGAGCAGTACTTC.